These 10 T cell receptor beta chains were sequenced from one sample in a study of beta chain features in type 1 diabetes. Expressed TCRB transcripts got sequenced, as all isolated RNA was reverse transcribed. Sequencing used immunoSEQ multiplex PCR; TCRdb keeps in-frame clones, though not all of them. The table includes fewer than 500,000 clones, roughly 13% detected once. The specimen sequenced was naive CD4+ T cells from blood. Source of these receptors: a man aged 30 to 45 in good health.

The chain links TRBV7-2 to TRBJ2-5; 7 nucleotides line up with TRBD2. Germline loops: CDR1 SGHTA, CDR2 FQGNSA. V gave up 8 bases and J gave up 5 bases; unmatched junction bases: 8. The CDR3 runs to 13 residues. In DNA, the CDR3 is TGTGCCAGCCAGCGGGGCGCAACGGAGACCCAGTACTTC. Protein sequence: CASQRGATETQYF.

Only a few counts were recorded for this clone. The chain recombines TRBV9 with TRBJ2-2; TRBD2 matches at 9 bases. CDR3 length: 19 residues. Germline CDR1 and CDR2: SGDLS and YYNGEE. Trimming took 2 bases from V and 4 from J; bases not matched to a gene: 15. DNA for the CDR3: TGTGCCAGCAGCGTTCGCGGACTAGCGCCCGGACTGGGCACCGGGGAGCTGTTTTTT. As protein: CASSVRGLAPGLGTGELFF.

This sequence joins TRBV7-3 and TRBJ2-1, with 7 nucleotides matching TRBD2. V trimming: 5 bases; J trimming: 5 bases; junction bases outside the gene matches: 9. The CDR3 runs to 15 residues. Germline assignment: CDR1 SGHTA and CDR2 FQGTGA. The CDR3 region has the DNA TGTGCCAGCAGCCAGAGCGGGATCCGTGACAATGAGCAGTTCTTC. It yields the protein CASSQSGIRDNEQFF.

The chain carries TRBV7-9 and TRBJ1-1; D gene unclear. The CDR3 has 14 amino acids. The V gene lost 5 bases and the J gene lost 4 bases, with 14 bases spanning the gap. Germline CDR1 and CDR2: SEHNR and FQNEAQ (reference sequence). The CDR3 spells CASSIVGESTEAFF. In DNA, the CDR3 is TGTGCCAGCAGCATAGTCGGGGAATCCACTGAAGCTTTCTTT.

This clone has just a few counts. The CDR3, as DNA: TGTGCCAGCAGCTCCGACCCACCCTCCTACAATGAGCAGTTCTTC. Translation: CASSSDPPSYNEQFF. The rearrangement joins TRBV7-9 to TRBJ2-1; D not resolved. Germline CDR1 reads SEHNR; CDR2 reads FQNEAQ (reference sequence). The CDR3 sequence is 15 residues long. Trimming stripped 4 bases from V and 0 bases from J, with 10 bases between.

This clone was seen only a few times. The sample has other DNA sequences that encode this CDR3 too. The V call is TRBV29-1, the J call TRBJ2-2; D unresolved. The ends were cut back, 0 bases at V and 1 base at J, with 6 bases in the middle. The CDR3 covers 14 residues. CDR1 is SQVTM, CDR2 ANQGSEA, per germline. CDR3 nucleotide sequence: TGCAGCGTTGAAGATCGCCTGAACACCGGGGAGCTGTTTTTT. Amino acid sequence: CSVEDRLNTGELFF.

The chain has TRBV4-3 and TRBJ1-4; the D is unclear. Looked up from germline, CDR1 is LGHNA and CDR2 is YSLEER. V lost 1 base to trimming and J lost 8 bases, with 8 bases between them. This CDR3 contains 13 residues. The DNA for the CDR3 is TGCGCCAGCAGCCAAGCGGACGGGGAAAAACTGTTTTTT. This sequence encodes CASSQADGEKLFF.

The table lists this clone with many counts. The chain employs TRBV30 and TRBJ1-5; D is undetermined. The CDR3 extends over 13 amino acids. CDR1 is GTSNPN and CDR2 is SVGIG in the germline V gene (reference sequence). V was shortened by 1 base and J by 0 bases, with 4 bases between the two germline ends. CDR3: CAWSGASNQPQHF. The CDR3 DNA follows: TGTGCCTGGAGTGGAGCTAGCAATCAGCCCCAGCATTTT.

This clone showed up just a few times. The CDR3 DNA sequence: TGTGCCAGCTCACCAGTTCTCGTCGACAATGAGCAGTTCTTC. Its translation is CASSPVLVDNEQFF. V is TRBV18 and J is TRBJ2-1; D is unresolved. This CDR3 has 14 amino acids. CDR1 KGHSH and CDR2 LQKENI come from the germline V gene. Trimming removed 2 bases at V and 5 bases at J, with 10 bases between.

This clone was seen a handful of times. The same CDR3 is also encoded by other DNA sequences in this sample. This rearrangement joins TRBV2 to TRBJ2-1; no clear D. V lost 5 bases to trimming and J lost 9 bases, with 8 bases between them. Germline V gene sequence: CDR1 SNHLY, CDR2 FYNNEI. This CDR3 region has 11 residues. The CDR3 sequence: CASSYSGEQFF. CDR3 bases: TGTGCCAGCAGTTATAGTGGTGAGCAGTTCTTC.